This T cell receptor beta chain was retrieved from a study of blood T cell repertoires in COVID-19. Study summary: PBMCs, B-cell-depleted T cells, or T cells were the source of the cDNA or gDNA that made up the material.

This CDR3 has 16 residues. V was trimmed by 9 bases and J by 4 bases, leaving 24 bases between them. CDR1 LNHDA and CDR2 SQIVND come from the germline V gene (reference sequence). Produced via immunoSEQ multiplex PCR; TCRdb's table is partial and in-frame only. This sample yields about 180,000 clones, of which 75% to 90% are seen a single time; around 6.3% belongs to the top ten. Sequencing was performed on peripheral blood. The chain uses TRBV19 and TRBJ1-2; TRBD1 is a possible D gene (6 bases). The TCR originated in a middle-aged woman with COVID-19, enrolled during active disease. Here the CDR3 reads CASSSRGGPAGYGYTF. CDR3 sequence (DNA): TGTGCCAGCAGCTCTAGGGGGGGGCCGGCGGGCTATGGCTACACCTTC.